These 6 T cell receptor beta chains were sequenced from one sample in a study of blood T cell repertoires in COVID-19. The data were produced by immunoSEQ multiplex PCR, yet TCRdb's version contains in-frame clones alone and is incomplete. The table shows about 49,000 clones, with around 90% occurring only once. The sample comprised peripheral blood. The receptors stem from an elderly man with acute or convalescent COVID-19.

The chain employs TRBV19 and TRBJ1-5; no clear D gene. The CDR3 runs to 13 residues. CDR1 is LNHDA and CDR2 is SQIVND in the germline V gene (reference sequence). Trimming stripped 5 bases from V and 7 bases from J, with 12 bases between. The CDR3 sequence is CASSSLSVQPQHF. The CDR3, as DNA: TGTGCCAGTAGTTCCCTCAGTGTCCAGCCCCAGCATTTT.

The genes are TRBV19 and TRBJ1-5, with 7 bases aligning to TRBD1. This CDR3 contains 14 residues. Trimming took 8 bases from V and 7 from J; bases not matched to a gene: 11. Germline assignment: CDR1 LNHDA and CDR2 SQIVND (reference sequence). The CDR3 DNA follows: TGTGCCAGTGGGAAGACAGGGTCCAGCCAGCCCCAGCATTTT. This sequence encodes CASGKTGSSQPQHF.

The chain is built from TRBV6-5 and TRBJ1-1; TRBD1 agrees at 10 bases. Germline values: CDR1 MNHEY, CDR2 SVGAGI. After removal of 6 bases from V and 1 base from J, the junction contained 2 bases not matched to a gene. This CDR3 is built from 14 residues. This CDR3 is CASRGQGRNTEAFF. The CDR3, as DNA: TGTGCCAGCAGGGGACAGGGGCGGAACACTGAAGCTTTCTTT.

The rearrangement links TRBV27 to TRBJ2-2, with D possibly being TRBD2 (6 bases). The CDR3 has 15 residues. V was cut by 10 bases and J by 9 bases, with 24 bases left in between. The germline gives CDR1 MNHEY, CDR2 SMNVEV (reference sequence). CDR3 loop: CATSVGSEAGRELFF. Here the CDR3 DNA reads TGTGCCACCTCAGTGGGCTCAGAAGCGGGCCGGGAGCTGTTTTTT.

The chain couples TRBV18 to TRBJ2-7; 8 bases agree with TRBD1. The J segment lost 3 bases and the V segment lost 2 bases, leaving 12 bases of the junction unmatched. CDR3 length: 17 amino acids. The germline V gene encodes CDR1 KGHSH and CDR2 LQKENI. CDR3 nucleotides: TGTGCCAGCTCACCATCGGTATTTGGTACAGGGGGCTACGAGCAGTACTTC. It translates to CASSPSVFGTGGYEQYF.

The chain links TRBV7-9 to TRBJ2-5, with D possibly being TRBD1 (6 bases). This CDR3 contains 13 residues. The germline V gene has CDR1 SEHNR and CDR2 FQNEAQ (reference sequence). V was pared by 7 bases and J by 1 base, with 10 bases between. CDR3 DNA sequence: TGTGCCAGCACCCGGACAGCCCAAGAGACCCAGTACTTC. It codes for CASTRTAQETQYF. Together with reference TRBV7-9 and TRBJ2-5, the CDR3 gives the full variable domain: DTGVSQNPRHKITKRGQNVTFRCDPISEHNRLYWYRQTLGQGPEFLTYFQNEAQLEKSRLLSDRFSAERPKGSFSTLEIQRTEQGDSAMYLCASTRTAQETQYFGPGTRLLVL.